Below, one T cell receptor beta chain is given with its context. Its antigen is not identified. The CDR3 extends over 15 amino acids. The V gene's germline CDR1 is SGDLS and CDR2 YYNGEE. V was pared by 0 bases and J by 3 bases, with 11 bases between. The data derive from a study of cytomegalovirus exposure and HLA in healthy donors. PCR primers comprised 60 Vbeta and 13 Jbeta primers. Sequencing used immunoSEQ multiplex PCR; TCRdb keeps in-frame clones, though not all of them. The sample contains around 150,000 clones, approximately 9% of which appear only once. Study conclusions and caveats: Highly shared sequence variants in one cluster were likely a sequencing artifact. Researchers left out some V segments, among them TRBV6-2 and TRBV6-3, as indistinguishable.

This TCR came from a woman between 40 and 50 years old in good health and CMV-seropositive. Sequenced: PBMCs. The V gene is TRBV9, the J gene TRBJ2-3, with D possibly TRBD2 on 6 matching bases. The CDR3 DNA reads as TGTGCCAGCAGCGTAGTGGGAGGACGGACAGATACGCAGTATTTT. This codes for CASSVVGGRTDTQYF.